Below, 20 T cell receptor beta chains from the same sample are listed, as sequenced in a study of blood T cell repertoires in COVID-19. Only in-frame clones appear in the TCRdb table, and some are missing; sequencing was by immunoSEQ multiplex PCR. The table shows 120,000 to 150,000 clones, with about 85% occurring only once. The sample was peripheral blood. These receptors were obtained from a human donor in a cohort sampled during active COVID-19.

The chain combines TRBV5-1 with TRBJ2-7; TRBD2 is a possible D gene (6 bases). V was clipped by 2 bases and J by 2 bases, with 14 bases between them. The germline CDR1 and CDR2 sequences are SGHRS and YFSETQ. The CDR3 contains 15 residues. Here the CDR3 DNA reads TGCGCCAGCAGCTTAAGACAGCCGGGGGCCTACGAGCAGTACTTC. Its protein product is CASSLRQPGAYEQYF. Filled out from reference TRBV5-1 and TRBJ2-7, the complete variable domain reads KAGVTQTPRYLIKTRGQQVTLSCSPISGHRSVSWYQQTPGQGLQFLFEYFSETQRNKGNFPGRFSGRQFSNSRSEMNVSTLELGDSALYLCASSLRQPGAYEQYFGPGTRLTVT.

The rearrangement uses TRBV7-9 and TRBJ2-2; D is perhaps TRBD2 (6 bases). Looked up from germline, CDR1 is SEHNR and CDR2 is FQNEAQ (reference sequence). This CDR3 spans 14 amino acids. Trimming pared 7 bases from V and 5 bases from J, leaving 14 bases between. CDR3 nucleotides: TGTGCCAGCACCACCACTGGGGGGACCGGGGAGCTGTTTTTT. It is translated as CASTTTGGTGELFF.

The sample holds a few counts of this clone. J is TRBJ1-4 and V is TRBV29-1; D is undetermined. This CDR3 is 12 amino acids long. From germline, CDR1 is SQVTM and CDR2 ANQGSEA. V was cut by 8 bases and J by 8 bases, with 15 bases left in between. The CDR3 region is CSIRDGSEKLFF. The CDR3 bases are TGCAGCATCCGGGATGGGTCGGAAAAACTGTTTTTT.

This sequence joins TRBV30 and TRBJ1-1; perhaps TRBD1 as D (5 bases). The ends were cut back, 2 bases at V and 1 base at J, with 11 bases in the middle. The length of the CDR3 is 14 residues. The germline V gene encodes CDR1 GTSNPN and CDR2 SVGIG (reference sequence). Here the CDR3 reads CAWSRTQRNTEAFF. Written as DNA, the CDR3 is TGTGCCTGGAGTAGGACACAGAGGAACACTGAAGCTTTCTTT.

The chain uses TRBV2 and TRBJ1-4; TRBD1 agrees at 8 bases. Germline CDR1 is SNHLY and CDR2 is FYNNEI. J gave up 8 bases and V 6 bases, and 11 bases lay outside the gene matches. The CDR3 spans 15 residues. In nucleotides, the CDR3 is TGTGCCAGCAGCCCCGACAGGGGCGCTGGGGAAAAACTGTTTTTT. Residues: CASSPDRGAGEKLFF.

The gene calls are TRBV5-1 and TRBJ2-1; 7 bases line up with TRBD2. The CDR3 sequence is 18 residues long. Trimming took 0 bases from V and 8 from J; bases not matched to a gene: 17. The germline V gene has CDR1 SGHRS and CDR2 YFSETQ. CDR3 protein: CASSLVDGGIVLRYEQFF. CDR3 nucleotide sequence: TGCGCCAGCAGCTTGGTAGACGGGGGGATAGTCCTGAGGTATGAGCAGTTCTTC.

The rearrangement links TRBV28 to TRBJ2-7; a possible D gene is TRBD2 (6 bases). V was pared by 2 bases and J by 3 bases, with 17 bases between. This CDR3 comprises 16 residues. Germline-derived CDR1 and CDR2 are MDHEN and SYDVKM. The DNA for the CDR3 is TGTGCCAGCAGTTTACAGCGGGTGGGCCGTTACTACGAGCAGTACTTC. Translation: CASSLQRVGRYYEQYF.

The gene calls are TRBV2 and TRBJ1-5; D is possibly TRBD1 (6 bases). Germline V gene data show CDR1 as SNHLY and CDR2 as FYNNEI. V lost 6 bases and J lost 7, with 22 bases in between. CDR3 size: 16 residues. The CDR3 DNA reads as TGTGCCAGCAGCTACGGACTTTACAGGGTTGGACAGCCCCAGCATTTT. This encodes CASSYGLYRVGQPQHF. The full variable domain, its missing parts supplied by reference TRBV2 and TRBJ1-5, is EPEVTQTPSHQVTQMGQEVILRCVPISNHLYFYWYRQILGQKVEFLVSFYNNEISEKSEIFDDQFSVERPDGSNFTLKIRSTKLEDSAMYFCASSYGLYRVGQPQHFGDGTRLSIL.

This clone was detected only a few times. CDR3 sequence (DNA): TGCGCCAGCAGCCAAGAGTCCGGGGATACCCAGCATTTT. It translates to CASSQESGDTQHF. The chain joins TRBV4-1 to TRBJ1-5, with D unclear. Trimming took off 0 bases at V and 11 bases at J, with 11 bases between the two ends. CDR3 length equals 13 residues. CDR1 is MGHRA, CDR2 YSYEKL, per germline.

J is TRBJ2-3 and V is TRBV10-3; a weak D match, TRBD1 (5 bases). Trimming cost V 6 bases and J 2 bases, with 15 bases left between them. The germline V gene encodes CDR1 ENHRY and CDR2 SYGVKD. The CDR3 length is 15 residues. The CDR3 is CAISERGQDTDTQYF. The CDR3 bases are TGTGCCATCAGCGAGAGAGGACAAGACACAGATACGCAGTATTTT.

The chain couples TRBV7-2 to TRBJ2-7, with 8 bases matching TRBD2. The CDR3 runs to 14 residues. J was trimmed by 1 base and V by 5 bases; bases with no gene match: 4. Germline V lookup: CDR1 SGHTA, CDR2 FQGNSA. In nucleotides, the CDR3 is TGTGCCAGCAGCCCGCAGCGGGGGTCCTACGAGCAGTACTTC. Its protein is CASSPQRGSYEQYF.

The J gene is TRBJ2-2, the V gene TRBV12-3 or TRBV12-4, with D possibly matching TRBD1 (6 bases). Trimming removed 6 bases from V and 4 bases from J, with 6 bases in between. The CDR3 is made up of 12 amino acids. The chain's CDR3 is CASRDSTGELFF. CDR3 in DNA: TGTGCCAGCAGGGACAGCACCGGGGAGCTGTTTTTT.

This clone was seen only a few times. The genes are TRBV15 and TRBJ2-5; 9 nucleotides agree with TRBD2. The CDR3 has 14 residues. V lost 5 bases, J lost 4 bases, and 5 bases stayed unmatched. Germline values: CDR1 LNHNV, CDR2 YYDKDF (reference sequence). The CDR3 sequence: CATSGRGGRETQYF. The CDR3 DNA sequence: TGTGCCACCAGCGGGCGGGGGGGCCGAGAGACCCAGTACTTC.

By sample share, this clone is large (0.1 to 1%). Other DNA sequences from this sample encode an identical CDR3 as well. The genes are TRBV6-6 and TRBJ1-1; 7 nucleotides match TRBD1. The V and J ends lost 7 bases and 2 bases, in that order; junction bases with no gene match: 7. Germline CDR1 reads MNHNY; CDR2 reads SVGAGI (reference sequence). The CDR3 has 14 residues. The CDR3 DNA reads as TGTGCCAGCACCCCGACAGGGTTAAACACTGAAGCTTTCTTT. This codes for CASTPTGLNTEAFF.

CDR3 sequence reads: CASSSGHYNSPLHF. The CDR3 coding sequence is TGTGCCAGCAGTTCCGGACACTATAATTCACCCCTCCACTTT. This sequence joins TRBV5-6 and TRBJ1-6; TRBD1 is a possible D gene (5 bases). This CDR3 has 14 amino acids. Trimming took off 5 bases at V and 3 bases at J, with 9 bases between the two ends. Germline V gene sequence: CDR1 SGHDT, CDR2 YYEEEE. Complete variable domain (other parts from reference TRBV5-6 and TRBJ1-6): DAGVTQSPTHLIKTRGQQVTLRCSPKSGHDTVSWYQQALGQGPQFIFQYYEEEERQRGNFPDRFSGHQFPNYSSELNVNALLLGDSALYLCASSSGHYNSPLHFGNGTRLTVT.

The CDR3 is CASSLGDGNNSPLHF. The DNA for the CDR3 is TGCGCCAGCAGTCTAGGAGACGGCAATAATTCACCCCTCCACTTT. The genes are TRBV5-1 and TRBJ1-6; D remains unclear. The CDR3 runs 15 residues. Deletions cut 5 bases from V and 5 bases from J, with 14 bases between. From germline, CDR1 is SGHRS and CDR2 YFSETQ.

This clone was seen a single time. This chain uses TRBV4-2 with TRBJ1-6; a weak D match, TRBD1 (5 bases). The germline V gene encodes CDR1 LGHNA and CDR2 YNFKEQ. The CDR3 runs to 14 residues. V was shortened by 0 bases and J by 11 bases, with 11 bases between the two germline ends. The CDR3 spells CASSQDAPRAPLHF. The CDR3 nucleotides read TGTGCCAGCAGCCAAGATGCCCCCAGGGCACCCCTCCACTTT.

This sequence joins TRBV11-3 and TRBJ2-1; tentative D call: TRBD2 (5 bases). CDR3 length equals 15 residues. V was clipped by 1 base and J by 6 bases, with 13 bases between them. CDR1 and CDR2 (germline): SGHNT, YENEEA. DNA of the CDR3: TGTGCCAGCAGCTTAGCCGGGGATATCGGCAATGAGCAGTTCTTC. Its translation is CASSLAGDIGNEQFF.

This chain connects TRBV9 to TRBJ1-2, with 7 bases fitting TRBD1. Losses at the gene ends were 0 bases for V and 3 bases for J; bases not matched to a gene: 8. Germline CDR1 SGDLS, CDR2 YYNGEE. CDR3 length equals 16 residues. The CDR3 nucleotides read TGTGCCAGCAGCGTAGCTCCGGGACAGACGGACTATGGCTACACCTTC. It codes for CASSVAPGQTDYGYTF.

The chain couples TRBV11-2 to TRBJ1-4, with 7 bases fitting TRBD1. The CDR3 covers 15 residues. Looked up from germline, CDR1 is SGHAT and CDR2 is FQNNGV. V shed 1 base, J shed 10 bases, and the junction held 9 bases outside the gene matches. In DNA, the CDR3 is TGTGCCAGCAGCTTAGGAGGGACAGCTATTGGAAAACTGTTTTTT. It translates to CASSLGGTAIGKLFF. Looking up the rest from reference TRBV11-2 and TRBJ1-4 gives the full variable domain: EAGVAQSPRYKIIEKRQSVAFWCNPISGHATLYWYQQILGQGPKLLIQFQNNGVVDDSQLPKDRFSAERLKGVDSTLKIQPAKLEDSAVYLCASSLGGTAIGKLFFGSGTQLSVL.